This T cell receptor (beta chain) comes out of a study of human T cells and chemical hapten exposure. Background on the study: Diphenylcyclopropenone, dosed weekly to the scalp, was given to patients throughout the roughly 24-week study. Recorded diagnoses among the mostly female patients were alopecia areata, totalis or universalis. Study-wide points: TCRs exceeding 1 in 1000 frequency stayed unchanged with DPC sensitization.

TCRdb re-analysed the RACE reads in MiXCR, keeping a single row per CDR3 protein. This table has over 150,000 distinct CDR3 sequences, 25% to 30% appearing once. About this clonotype itself: Its matching antigen is unknown.

The CDR3 consists of 14 residues. CDR1 is DFQATT and CDR2 is SNEGSKA in the germline V gene (reference sequence). V shed 3 bases and J 4 bases; nucleotides not matched to a gene: 8. Time point here: patch test 3, about 24 weeks after DPC sensitization. As for treatment: therapeutic diphenylcyclopropenone sensitization with weekly scalp DPC. The sequenced sample was whole blood, obtained in connection with sensitization to the hapten diphenylcyclopropenone (DPC). This clonotype was obtained from a woman under 30 with alopecia areata. Some clones in this sample may be carry-over from other donors' samples. V usage is TRBV20-1 and J usage is TRBJ1-2; 7 bases match TRBD1. CDR3 nucleotides: TGCAGTGCTAGGCAACAGGGGTCGCGCTATGGCTACACCTTC. This codes for CSARQQGSRYGYTF.